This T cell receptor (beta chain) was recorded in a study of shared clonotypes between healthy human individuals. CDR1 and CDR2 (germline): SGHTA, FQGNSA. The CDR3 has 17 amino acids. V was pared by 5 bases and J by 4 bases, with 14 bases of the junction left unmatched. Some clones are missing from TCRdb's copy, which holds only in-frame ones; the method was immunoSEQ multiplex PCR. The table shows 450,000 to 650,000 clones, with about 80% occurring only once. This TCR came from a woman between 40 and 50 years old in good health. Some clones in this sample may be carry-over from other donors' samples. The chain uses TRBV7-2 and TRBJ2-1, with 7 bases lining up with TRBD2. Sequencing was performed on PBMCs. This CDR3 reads CASSPTPGGSGYNEQFF. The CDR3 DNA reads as TGTGCCAGCAGCCCAACTCCCGGCGGGAGCGGGTACAATGAGCAGTTCTTC. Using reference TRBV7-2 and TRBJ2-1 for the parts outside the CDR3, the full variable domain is GAGVSQSPSNKVTEKGKDVELRCDPISGHTALYWYRQSLGQGLEFLIYFQGNSAPDKSGLPSDRFSAERTGGSVSTLTIQRTQQEDSAVYLCASSPTPGGSGYNEQFFGPGTRLTVL.